These 17 T cell receptor beta chains were sequenced from one sample in a study of shared clonotypes between healthy human individuals. Sequenced by immunoSEQ multiplex PCR; TCRdb stores in-frame clones only, minus some. The table lists over a million clones, approximately 98.5% of them singletons. The sequencing input was naive CD4+ T cells sorted from blood. Subset specified: CD45RA+ positively selected. These receptors all stem from a man younger than 40 in good health.

This clone was observed a single time. The J gene is TRBJ2-1, the V gene TRBV12-5; the D gene is possibly TRBD1 (6 bases). CDR3 size: 12 residues. Trimming pared 2 bases from V and 9 bases from J, leaving 8 bases between. The V gene's germline CDR1 is LGHNT and CDR2 FRNRAP. CDR3 bases: TGTGCTAGTGGTTTGCAGGGGTTTGAGCAGTTCTTC. This encodes CASGLQGFEQFF. The whole variable domain, remainder taken from reference TRBV12-5 and TRBJ2-1, is DARVTQTPRHKVTEMGQEVTMRCQPILGHNTVFWYRQTMMQGLELLAYFRNRAPLDDSGMPKDRFSAEMPDATLATLKIQPSEPRDSAVYFCASGLQGFEQFFGPGTRLTVL.

The chain couples TRBV6-4 to TRBJ2-7, with D possibly called TRBD1 or TRBD2 (6 bases each). The CDR3 has 13 residues. Trimming pared 3 bases from V and 9 bases from J, leaving 15 bases between. Germline assignment: CDR1 MRHNA and CDR2 SNTAGT. CDR3 bases: TGTGCCAGCAGTGAATCCCGCAGGGGACTGCAGTACTTC. Its translation is CASSESRRGLQYF.

The chain uses TRBV6-5 and TRBJ2-5; D is unclear. In germline, CDR1 is MNHEY, CDR2 SVGAGI. This CDR3 has 13 residues. Trimming left V 2 bases short and J 4 bases short, with 8 bases between. CDR3 residues: CASSYRKRETQYF. In DNA form, the CDR3 reads TGTGCCAGCAGTTACCGAAAAAGAGAGACCCAGTACTTC.

V is TRBV29-1 and J is TRBJ1-4; D gene uncertain. This CDR3 is built from 14 residues. V dropped 7 bases and J dropped 6 bases, with 18 bases sitting between them. Germline CDR1 and CDR2: SQVTM and ANQGSEA. The CDR3 sequence: CSAGPGVSYEKLFF. Here the CDR3 DNA reads TGCAGCGCTGGACCGGGAGTCTCTTATGAAAAACTGTTTTTT. Complete variable domain (other parts from reference TRBV29-1 and TRBJ1-4): SAVISQKPSRDICQRGTSLTIQCQVDSQVTMMFWYRQQPGQSLTLIATANQGSEATYESGFVIDKFPISRPNLTFSTLTVSNMSPEDSSIYLCSAGPGVSYEKLFFGSGTQLSVL.

This chain connects TRBV5-1 to TRBJ2-2; D is perhaps TRBD2 (7 bases). The V and J ends lost 7 bases and 5 bases respectively, with 24 bases between them. The CDR3 covers 17 residues. Germline CDR1 is SGHRS and CDR2 is YFSETQ. The CDR3 DNA reads as TGCGCCAGCCCCTGGGGGGGGCCAAAATTTCAAACCGGGGAGCTGTTTTTT. Encoded protein: CASPWGGPKFQTGELFF.

The rearrangement uses TRBV7-2 and TRBJ2-2; D not certain. Germline V gene sequence: CDR1 SGHTA, CDR2 FQGNSA. The CDR3 is 12 amino acids. V gave up 4 bases and J gave up 3 bases, with 3 bases separating them. The CDR3 coding sequence is TGTGCCAGCAGCTGGGACACCGGGGAGCTGTTTTTT. It encodes CASSWDTGELFF.

The V call is TRBV9, the J call TRBJ2-3, with TRBD2 identical over 7 bases. Germline V gene lookup returns CDR1 SGDLS and CDR2 YYNGEE. This CDR3 has 15 residues. V lost 1 base, J lost 4 bases, and 6 bases stayed unmatched. CDR3 in amino acids: CASSVISGTPDTQYF. The CDR3, as DNA: TGTGCCAGCAGCGTAATCAGCGGGACCCCAGATACGCAGTATTTT.

V gene TRBV7-2 combines with J gene TRBJ2-2; tentatively, D is TRBD1 or TRBD2 (6 bases each). The CDR3 is 15 amino acids. Per the germline V gene, CDR1 is SGHTA and CDR2 is FQGNSA. V gave up 1 base and J gave up 4 bases, with 10 bases separating them. The CDR3 nucleotides are TGTGCCAGCAGCTTAGAAGGGGGGCGCACCGGGGAGCTGTTTTTT. Translated, it gives CASSLEGGRTGELFF.

The rearrangement uses TRBV28 and TRBJ1-5; no definite D call. V was pared by 5 bases and J by 9 bases, with 11 bases between. This CDR3 contains 12 residues. Germline-derived CDR1 and CDR2 are MDHEN and SYDVKM. The CDR3 DNA is TGTGCCAGCAGTCCCCTCGCGGCGCCCCAGCATTTT. Protein product: CASSPLAAPQHF. Full variable domain (rest looked up from reference TRBV28 and TRBJ1-5): DVKVTQSSRYLVKRTGEKVFLECVQDMDHENMFWYRQDPGLGLRLIYFSYDVKMKEKGDIPEGYSVSREKKERFSLILESASTNQTSMYLCASSPLAAPQHFGDGTRLSIL.

The chain recombines TRBV5-1 with TRBJ2-1, with 10 nucleotides matching TRBD2. V was clipped by 0 bases and J by 1 base; unmatched bases: 16. CDR1 SGHRS and CDR2 YFSETQ come from the germline V gene. CDR3 length: 21 amino acids. The CDR3 here is CASSLASSPAGGPWSYNEQFF. As DNA, the CDR3 is TGCGCCAGCAGCTTGGCAAGTTCCCCAGCGGGAGGGCCTTGGTCCTACAATGAGCAGTTCTTC.

The J gene is TRBJ2-7, the V gene TRBV11-2; 7 bases match TRBD1. CDR3 length: 13 residues. Germline assignment: CDR1 SGHAT and CDR2 FQNNGV. Trimming cost V 8 bases and J 3 bases; bases outside gene matches: 7. CDR3 in amino acids: CASGTARFYEQYF. DNA for the CDR3: TGTGCCAGCGGGACAGCGAGATTCTACGAGCAGTACTTC.

This chain joins TRBV5-4 and TRBJ2-3; possible D gene TRBD2, 6 bases. The CDR3 totals 16 residues. V gave up 4 bases and J gave up 2 bases, with 17 bases separating them. Germline-derived CDR1 and CDR2 are SGHNT and YYREEE (reference sequence). The CDR3 reads CASSLLAGRYTDTQYF. The CDR3 bases are TGTGCCAGCAGCCTACTAGCCGGACGATACACAGATACGCAGTATTTT.

The chain employs TRBV9 and TRBJ1-1; a weak D match, TRBD1 (5 bases). CDR1 is SGDLS and CDR2 is YYNGEE in the germline V gene. The CDR3 runs 14 residues. V was shortened by 4 bases and J by 1 base, with 11 bases between the two germline ends. CDR3 loop: CASSSRDWNTEAFF. In nucleotides, the CDR3 is TGTGCCAGCAGCTCACGGGACTGGAACACTGAAGCTTTCTTT.

The chain carries TRBV11-2 and TRBJ1-3; TRBD1 matches at 7 bases. CDR1 is SGHAT and CDR2 is FQNNGV in the germline V gene. CDR3 length equals 16 residues. V gave up 1 base and J gave up 0 bases; unmatched junction bases: 3. The CDR3 is CASSLVRGTSGNTIYF. The CDR3 bases are TGTGCCAGCAGCTTAGTCAGGGGGACCTCTGGAAACACCATATATTTT. The full variable domain, rest sourced from reference TRBV11-2 and TRBJ1-3, is EAGVAQSPRYKIIEKRQSVAFWCNPISGHATLYWYQQILGQGPKLLIQFQNNGVVDDSQLPKDRFSAERLKGVDSTLKIQPAKLEDSAVYLCASSLVRGTSGNTIYFGEGSWLTVV.

V and J are TRBV18 and TRBJ2-7; 8 bases are a match to TRBD2. Trimming at V came to 3 bases and at J to 5 bases, leaving 6 bases not matched to a gene. Per the germline V gene, CDR1 is KGHSH and CDR2 is LQKENI. The CDR3 is 14 amino acids. CDR3 DNA sequence: TGTGCCAGCTCACCGAGTAGCGGGATAGACGAGCAGTACTTC. Its protein is CASSPSSGIDEQYF.

This chain connects TRBV7-2 to TRBJ2-5; 7 bases agree with TRBD1. Germline CDR1 is SGHTA and CDR2 is FQGNSA. The length of the CDR3 is 17 residues. Trimming cost V 4 bases and J 4 bases; bases outside gene matches: 15. The CDR3 loop reads CASSSPVGRGRGETQYF. The CDR3 coding sequence is TGTGCCAGCAGCTCCCCGGTCGGCAGGGGGAGAGGAGAGACCCAGTACTTC.

This sequence joins TRBV7-9 and TRBJ1-5; perhaps TRBD1 as D (6 bases). Germline loops: CDR1 SEHNR, CDR2 FQNEAQ (reference sequence). The CDR3 is made up of 15 amino acids. Trimming pared 9 bases from V and 0 bases from J, leaving 15 bases between. The CDR3 is CARKGDVDSNQPQHF. The DNA of the CDR3 is TGTGCCAGGAAGGGGGACGTAGATAGCAATCAGCCCCAGCATTTT.